The 30 T cell receptor beta chains below were found in one sample sequenced in a study of post-analysis software for immune sequencing data. Study results and limitations: Included in a set of five TRBV segments more frequent in patients than controls were TRBV5-6, TRBV5-1 and TRBV20-1.

Researchers reported that TCR beta cDNA libraries carried unique molecular identifiers. From the PCR reads, TCRdb called clonotypes with MiXCR, one entry per CDR3 protein. The sample carries roughly 430,000 distinct CDR3 sequences, about 40% recorded once. These receptors have no identified antigens. Sequenced sample: blood. These receptors all come from a girl aged 2-10 years with multiple sclerosis.

V and J are TRBV20-1 and TRBJ2-1, with 8 bases matching TRBD1. The CDR3 covers 17 residues. V lost 0 bases, J lost 6 bases, and 13 bases stayed unmatched. From germline, CDR1 is DFQATT and CDR2 SNEGSKA (reference sequence). As DNA, the CDR3 is TGCAGTGCTAGAGACCGAAAGGGGGACAGGCCCTTCAATGAGCAGTTCTTC. It codes for CSARDRKGDRPFNEQFF.

V gene TRBV6-6 combines with J gene TRBJ2-1, with 8 positions matching TRBD2. The germline V gene has CDR1 MNHNY and CDR2 SVGAGI (reference sequence). This CDR3 is built from 17 residues. Trimming removed 2 bases from V and 1 base from J; junction bases left unmatched: 7. The DNA for the CDR3 is TGTGCCAGCAGTTACGGGCTTGAGCGGGGGTCCTACAATGAGCAGTTCTTC. It yields the protein CASSYGLERGSYNEQFF.

This chain links TRBV20-1 with TRBJ2-1; tentatively, D is TRBD1 or TRBD2 (6 bases each). This CDR3 comprises 16 residues. The V and J ends lost 6 bases and 5 bases respectively, with 23 bases between them. Germline CDR1 and CDR2: DFQATT and SNEGSKA (reference sequence). CDR3 nucleotide sequence: TGCAGTGCCGTCTATATATCGTGGGGGGCAAACAATGAGCAGTTCTTC. Its protein product is CSAVYISWGANNEQFF.

The chain is built from TRBV14 and TRBJ2-5; 8 nucleotides align to TRBD2. The germline V gene encodes CDR1 SGHDN and CDR2 FVKESK. V trimming: 0 bases; J trimming: 5 bases; junction bases outside the gene matches: 26. The CDR3 contains 22 residues. The CDR3 nucleotides read TGTGCCAGCAGCCAAGAGAGTTTTCGAGCGGGAGTTATTAGGTACCATCTGGAGACCCAGTACTTC. Translated, it gives CASSQESFRAGVIRYHLETQYF.

CDR3: CASSYSYGGRRFDEQYF. The CDR3 DNA sequence: TGTGCCAGCAGTTACTCGTACGGCGGGAGGCGGTTCGATGAGCAGTACTTC. The rearrangement joins TRBV6-6 to TRBJ2-5; TRBD2 matches at 8 bases. The germline V gene has CDR1 MNHNY and CDR2 SVGAGI (reference sequence). The J segment lost 11 bases and the V segment lost 0 bases, leaving 17 bases of the junction unmatched. This CDR3 contains 17 residues.

There are a few counts of this clonotype. This sequence joins TRBV20-1 and TRBJ2-7, with D possibly matching TRBD1 (6 bases). The CDR3 is 14 residues long. CDR1 is DFQATT, CDR2 SNEGSKA, per germline (reference sequence). The V end was cut by 3 bases, the J end by 2 bases, with 14 bases between. Here the CDR3 reads CSASWAGATYEQYF. The CDR3 DNA is TGCAGTGCTAGTTGGGCAGGGGCAACCTACGAGCAGTACTTC.

Regarding this clonotype: Mismatch with germline at one junction end may stem from a read error. The chain recombines TRBV20-1 with TRBJ2-7, with a tentative D call TRBD1 (5 bases). The length of the CDR3 is 14 residues. Per germline, CDR1 DFQATT and CDR2 SNEGSKA (reference sequence). CDR3 sequence reads: CSARVGVPSYEEYF. Here the CDR3 DNA reads TGCAGTGCTAGAGTAGGGGTCCCCTCCTACGAGGAGTACTTC.

This chain uses TRBV9 with TRBJ1-1; possible D gene TRBD1, 5 bases. Germline assignment: CDR1 SGDLS and CDR2 YYNGEE. The CDR3 is 15 amino acids. V was pared by 1 base and J by 2 bases, with 12 bases between. In DNA, the CDR3 is TGTGCCAGCAGCGTAAGCGGACAAATAAACACTGAAGCTTTCTTT. The encoded protein is CASSVSGQINTEAFF.

This clonotype has ten or more counts. CDR3 sequence: CASRLSGSQHNEQFF. The CDR3 nucleotides read TGTGCCAGCAGATTAAGCGGGAGTCAGCACAATGAGCAGTTCTTC. The chain is built from TRBV6-5 and TRBJ2-1; 8 nucleotides match TRBD2. This CDR3 comprises 15 residues. Trimming took 6 bases from V and 5 from J; bases not matched to a gene: 9. Germline loops: CDR1 MNHEY, CDR2 SVGAGI.

The chain links TRBV12-3 or TRBV12-4 to TRBJ1-1; D is unresolved. The CDR3 totals 11 residues. V was shortened by 5 bases and J by 6 bases, with 7 bases between the two germline ends. In DNA form, the CDR3 reads TGTGCCAGCAGTCCCACTTCTGAAGCTTTCTTT. Its translation: CASSPTSEAFF.

The CDR3 region has the DNA TGCGCCAGCAGCCAAGATGCCCTCGGTAGATTCGACAATGAGCAGTACTTC. Amino acids: CASSQDALGRFDNEQYF. The chain has TRBV4-3 and TRBJ2-1; D remains unclear. The closer fit of TRBJ2-7 to the DNA end suggests the J call may be wrong. This CDR3 is 17 amino acids long. Germline CDR1 is LGHNA and CDR2 is YSLEER.

This clonotype was seen once. Here the CDR3 reads CASMIGTSGTDTQYF. CDR3 coding DNA: TGTGCCAGCATGATCGGGACTAGCGGCACAGATACGCAGTATTTT. This sequence joins TRBV13 and TRBJ2-3; TRBD2 agrees at 10 bases. CDR3 length equals 15 residues. The J segment lost 1 base and the V segment lost 7 bases, leaving 5 bases of the junction unmatched. Germline CDR1 and CDR2: PRHDT and FYEKMQ (reference sequence). Combining the CDR3 with reference TRBV13 and TRBJ2-3 gives the whole variable domain AAGVIQSPRHLIKEKRETATLKCYPIPRHDTVYWYQQGPGQDPQFLISFYEKMQSDKGSIPDRFSAQQFSDYHSELNMSSLELGDSALYFCASMIGTSGTDTQYFGPGTRLTVL.

This chain joins TRBV6-5 and TRBJ1-1; D is undetermined. Germline V CDR1 and CDR2: MNHEY, SVGAGI. Trimming cost V 5 bases and J 4 bases, with 14 bases left between them. The CDR3 sequence is 14 residues long. The CDR3 region has the DNA TGTGCCAGCAGTCCTCAAACGACGGTCACTGAAGCTTTCTTT. It yields the protein CASSPQTTVTEAFF.

The chain is built from TRBV4-3 and TRBJ2-7; TRBD1 matches 9 bases. With 1 base clipped from V and 3 bases from J, the junction kept 7 bases outside the gene matches. CDR1 and CDR2 (germline): LGHNA, YSLEER. The CDR3 consists of 16 residues. Written as DNA, the CDR3 is TGCGCCAGCAGCCAAGGGGGACAGGGTTCCTACTACGAGCAGTACTTC. Amino acids: CASSQGGQGSYYEQYF.

This clonotype was picked up one time. The V call is TRBV5-6, the J call TRBJ2-1, with 10 bases fitting TRBD2. The closer fit of TRBJ2-7 to the DNA end suggests the J call may be wrong. Germline V gene data show CDR1 as SGHDT and CDR2 as YYEEEE. This CDR3 comprises 19 residues. The chain's CDR3 is CASSLEASGSPSSYNEQYF. The CDR3 nucleotides read TGTGCCAGCAGCTTGGAGGCTAGCGGGAGCCCGAGCTCCTACAATGAGCAGTACTTC.

This clonotype was observed once. The chain combines TRBV7-3 with TRBJ2-1; D might be TRBD1 (6 bases). In germline, CDR1 is SGHTA, CDR2 FQGTGA. The CDR3 contains 18 residues. V lost 1 base, J lost 7 bases, and 23 bases lay in between. The chain's CDR3 is CASSLSVIGGPSINEQFF. The CDR3 nucleotides are TGTGCCAGCAGCTTAAGCGTAATTGGGGGCCCCTCTATTAATGAGCAGTTCTTC.

The J gene is TRBJ1-2, the V gene TRBV7-2; D unclear. The CDR3 sequence is 14 residues long. Between the trimmed V and J ends, which lost 2 bases and 7 bases, there was a span of 14 bases. Looked up from germline, CDR1 is SGHTA and CDR2 is FQGNSA. The CDR3 here is CASSLMPEYGGYTF. The DNA for the CDR3 is TGTGCCAGCAGCTTAATGCCAGAGTATGGTGGCTACACCTTC.

A few counts support this clonotype. The chain joins TRBV20-1 to TRBJ1-4; 9 bases are a match to TRBD1. This CDR3 spans 14 amino acids. The ends lost 0 bases at V and 7 bases at J; junction bases unmatched: 3. CDR1 is DFQATT, CDR2 SNEGSKA, per germline (reference sequence). This chain's CDR3 is CSARDLTGGEKLFF. In DNA form, the CDR3 reads TGCAGTGCTAGAGATCTGACAGGGGGTGAAAAACTGTTTTTT.

V gene TRBV7-9 combines with J gene TRBJ2-5, with 10 positions matching TRBD2. CDR1 and CDR2 from the germline V gene are SEHNR and FQNEAQ (reference sequence). The CDR3 covers 15 residues. With V trimmed by 3 bases and J by 5 bases, 6 bases remained unmatched. The CDR3 reads CASSLTGLAWETQYF. In DNA form, the CDR3 reads TGTGCCAGCAGCTTGACGGGACTAGCGTGGGAGACCCAGTACTTC. The full variable domain, rest sourced from reference TRBV7-9 and TRBJ2-5, is DTGVSQNPRHKITKRGQNVTFRCDPISEHNRLYWYRQTLGQGPEFLTYFQNEAQLEKSRLLSDRFSAERPKGSFSTLEIQRTEQGDSAMYLCASSLTGLAWETQYFGPGTRLLVL.

The chain uses TRBV10-3 and TRBJ2-3; D is possibly TRBD1 (6 bases). In germline, CDR1 is ENHRY, CDR2 SYGVKD. CDR3 length: 12 amino acids. The V and J ends lost 8 bases and 4 bases respectively, with 10 bases between them. CDR3 bases: TGTGCCATCGGCAGGGGCGCAGATACGCAGTATTTT. It encodes CAIGRGADTQYF.

This clonotype was seen more than once but under ten times. This rearrangement joins TRBV10-3 to TRBJ2-1, with 12 bases lining up with TRBD2. The CDR3 contains 14 residues. CDR1 and CDR2 (germline): ENHRY, SYGVKD. The V gene end was trimmed by 11 bases and the J gene end by 7 bases; junction bases not matched to a gene: 9. CDR3 amino acids: CAHRASGRENEQFF. DNA of the CDR3: TGTGCCCACAGGGCTAGCGGGAGGGAAAATGAGCAGTTCTTC.

The J gene is TRBJ2-7, the V gene TRBV6-5, with 8 bases fitting TRBD1. With 10 bases clipped from V and 4 bases from J, the junction kept 12 bases outside the gene matches. Germline CDR1 MNHEY, CDR2 SVGAGI. The CDR3 has 14 residues. The CDR3 is CATSKGQASYEQYF. The CDR3 DNA reads as TGTGCCACCTCCAAGGGACAGGCTAGTTACGAGCAGTACTTC.

The V gene is TRBV20-1, the J gene TRBJ2-4; 9 bases match TRBD2. Germline lookup yields CDR1 DFQATT and CDR2 SNEGSKA (reference sequence). Losses at the gene ends were 1 base for V and 0 bases for J; bases not matched to a gene: 4. The CDR3 runs 16 residues. The CDR3 region has the DNA TGCAGTGCTAGAGGACTAGCGGAGCTAGCCAAAAACATTCAGTACTTC. Its translation: CSARGLAELAKNIQYF.

The V call is TRBV7-9, the J call TRBJ2-3; 11 bases map to TRBD2. The trim removed 5 bases at V and 5 bases at J, leaving 15 bases unmatched. Germline V lookup: CDR1 SEHNR, CDR2 FQNEAQ (reference sequence). This CDR3 has 18 amino acids. This CDR3 is CASSLPRLAGPKVDTQYF. As DNA, the CDR3 is TGTGCCAGCAGCCTACCCAGACTAGCGGGGCCGAAGGTAGATACGCAGTATTTT.

The chain couples TRBV6-2 or TRBV6-3 to TRBJ2-7; no reliable D call. Germline CDR1 reads MNHEY; CDR2 reads SVGEGT. This CDR3 has 11 amino acids. The V gene lost 9 bases and the J gene lost 1 base, with 7 bases spanning the gap. The CDR3: CASAFSYEQYF. The DNA for the CDR3 is TGTGCCAGTGCATTTTCCTACGAGCAGTACTTC.

This sequence joins TRBV7-2 and TRBJ2-4; possible D gene TRBD2, 6 bases. The J call may be mistaken, given a closer DNA end match to TRBJ2-7. This CDR3 contains 15 residues. Per the germline V gene, CDR1 is SGHTA and CDR2 is FQGNSA. The CDR3 region has the DNA TGTGCCAGCAGCTTAGCCGTCGGGAGATCCAGCGAGCAGTACTTC. This translates into CASSLAVGRSSEQYF.

The rearrangement links TRBV10-3 to TRBJ2-5; D is perhaps TRBD1 or TRBD2 (5 bases each). The CDR3 totals 15 residues. Germline V gene sequence: CDR1 ENHRY, CDR2 SYGVKD. V was cut by 0 bases and J by 7 bases, with 15 bases left in between. The CDR3 region has the DNA TGTGCCATCAGTGAGTCGGTCCTAGCCCAGGGGACCCAGTACTTC. Its protein product is CAISESVLAQGTQYF.

The chain uses TRBV6-5 and TRBJ2-1; a weak D match, TRBD1 (6 bases). The germline CDR1 and CDR2 sequences are MNHEY and SVGAGI. This CDR3 spans 13 amino acids. The V and J ends lost 8 bases and 6 bases respectively, with 14 bases between them. This chain's CDR3 is CASRYIRGNEQFF. The CDR3, as DNA: TGTGCCAGCCGATACATCAGGGGCAATGAGCAGTTCTTC.

In its sample, this clonotype was seen once. The J gene is TRBJ1-2, the V gene TRBV2; weak D call: TRBD1 (6 bases). Trimming cost V 6 bases and J 3 bases, with 14 bases left between them. Germline CDR1 SNHLY, CDR2 FYNNEI. The CDR3 has 14 residues. This CDR3 is CASSRTARDYGYTF. CDR3 coding DNA: TGTGCCAGCAGCCGGACAGCCCGGGACTATGGCTACACCTTC.

In its sample, this clonotype was seen once. CDR3: CATGGNNEQFF. The CDR3 bases are TGTGCCACGGGGGGAAACAATGAGCAGTTCTTC. The chain recombines TRBV28 with TRBJ2-1; 7 nucleotides align to TRBD2. From germline, CDR1 is MDHEN and CDR2 SYDVKM. CDR3 size: 11 residues. V lost 10 bases and J lost 5; bases outside the gene matches: 2.